This is a list of T cell receptor beta chains from one sample in a study of blood T cell repertoires in COVID-19. Repertoires were generated with immunoSEQ multiplex PCR, while TCRdb's copy carries only in-frame clones and drops some. The sample carries some 130,000 clones, 80% to 90% recorded once. The material sequenced was peripheral blood. The receptors were sampled from a man in his forties or fifties with active or convalescent COVID-19. Both conserved end residues are part of each CDR3. D genes are given only for firm matches. Part of the rows lack a size; the others show once, few, many or a class for expanded clones.

cdr3_nt: TGTGCCAGCAGGGCCATTGGAGCCAATAATGAAAAACTGTTTTTT; cdr3_aa: CASRAIGANNEKLFF; clone_size: .; j_call: TRBJ1-4; v_call: TRBV6-5; d_call: .
cdr3_nt: TGTGCCAGCAGTTCTTCCTCGGGGGGCCGTACTGAAGCTTTCTTT; cdr3_aa: CASSSSSGGRTEAFF; clone_size: .; j_call: TRBJ1-1; v_call: TRBV28; d_call: .
cdr3_nt: TGTGCCAGCAGCTTCGGCGGAGACGAGCAGTACTTC; cdr3_aa: CASSFGGDEQYF; clone_size: .; j_call: TRBJ2-7; v_call: TRBV11-3; d_call: .
cdr3_nt: TGCGCCAGCATGGCTAGCGGGACATCAGATACGCAGTATTTT; cdr3_aa: CASMASGTSDTQYF; clone_size: few; j_call: TRBJ2-3; v_call: TRBV5-1; d_call: TRBD2
cdr3_nt: TGTGCCAGCGGGACCGAGCGGGAGGGCCTCGATGAGCAGTTCTTC; cdr3_aa: CASGTEREGLDEQFF; clone_size: few; j_call: TRBJ2-1; v_call: TRBV28; d_call: TRBD2
cdr3_nt: TGTGCCAGTAGCCGATCACAGGGGGCTGGAAATAATTCACCCCTCCACTTT; cdr3_aa: CASSRSQGAGNNSPLHF; clone_size: .; j_call: TRBJ1-6; v_call: TRBV19; d_call: TRBD1
cdr3_nt: TGTGCCACCAGTGATGTGACCGGGGGGGAAGATACGCAGTATTTT; cdr3_aa: CATSDVTGGEDTQYF; clone_size: .; j_call: TRBJ2-3; v_call: TRBV24-1; d_call: TRBD2
cdr3_nt: TGTGCCAGCAGCTACGTTGGTAGCGAGATCACCGGGGAGCTGTTTTTT; cdr3_aa: CASSYVGSEITGELFF; clone_size: few; j_call: TRBJ2-2; v_call: TRBV5-6; d_call: .
cdr3_nt: TGTGCCAGCAGCTTAGAGCGTGGATATGAAAAACTGTTTTTT; cdr3_aa: CASSLERGYEKLFF; clone_size: .; j_call: TRBJ1-4; v_call: TRBV7-2; d_call: .
cdr3_nt: TGTGCCAGCAGCTTGGATCCAGGGGCCACTGAAGCTTTCTTT; cdr3_aa: CASSLDPGATEAFF; clone_size: .; j_call: TRBJ1-1; v_call: TRBV5-4; d_call: .
cdr3_nt: TGTGCCACCGGACAGGGGGCCTCAGATACGCAGTATTTT; cdr3_aa: CATGQGASDTQYF; clone_size: .; j_call: TRBJ2-3; v_call: TRBV24-1; d_call: TRBD1
cdr3_nt: TGCGCCAGCAGGCGGACAGGGGAGTCGGTTGCTGAAGCTTTCTTT; cdr3_aa: CASRRTGESVAEAFF; clone_size: .; j_call: TRBJ1-1; v_call: TRBV5-1; d_call: TRBD1
cdr3_nt: TGCGCCAGCAGCTCATTAGCGGGAGAGGTGGAGACCCAGTACTTC; cdr3_aa: CASSSLAGEVETQYF; clone_size: .; j_call: TRBJ2-5; v_call: TRBV5-1; d_call: TRBD2
cdr3_nt: TGTGCCAGCAGACGCCTAGAACGCACAGATACGCAGTATTTT; cdr3_aa: CASRRLERTDTQYF; clone_size: once; j_call: TRBJ2-3; v_call: TRBV6-5; d_call: .
cdr3_nt: TGTGCCAGCAGCCCCCGGACTAGCTGGGCAGATACGCAGTATTTT; cdr3_aa: CASSPRTSWADTQYF; clone_size: .; j_call: TRBJ2-3; v_call: TRBV7-2; d_call: TRBD2